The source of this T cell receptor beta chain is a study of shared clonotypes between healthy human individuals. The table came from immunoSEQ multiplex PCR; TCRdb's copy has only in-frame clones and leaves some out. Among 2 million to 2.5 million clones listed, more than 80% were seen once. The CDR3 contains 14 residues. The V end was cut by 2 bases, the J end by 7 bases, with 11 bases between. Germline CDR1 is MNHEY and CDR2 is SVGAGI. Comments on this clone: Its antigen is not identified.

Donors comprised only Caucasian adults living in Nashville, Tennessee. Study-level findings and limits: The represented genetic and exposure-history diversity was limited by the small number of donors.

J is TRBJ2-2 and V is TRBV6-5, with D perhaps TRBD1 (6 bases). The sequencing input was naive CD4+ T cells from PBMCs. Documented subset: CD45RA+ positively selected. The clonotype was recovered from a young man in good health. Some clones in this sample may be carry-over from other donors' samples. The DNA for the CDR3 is TGTGCCAGCAGTTACCTCCAGGGGCACGGGGAGCTGTTTTTT. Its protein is CASSYLQGHGELFF.